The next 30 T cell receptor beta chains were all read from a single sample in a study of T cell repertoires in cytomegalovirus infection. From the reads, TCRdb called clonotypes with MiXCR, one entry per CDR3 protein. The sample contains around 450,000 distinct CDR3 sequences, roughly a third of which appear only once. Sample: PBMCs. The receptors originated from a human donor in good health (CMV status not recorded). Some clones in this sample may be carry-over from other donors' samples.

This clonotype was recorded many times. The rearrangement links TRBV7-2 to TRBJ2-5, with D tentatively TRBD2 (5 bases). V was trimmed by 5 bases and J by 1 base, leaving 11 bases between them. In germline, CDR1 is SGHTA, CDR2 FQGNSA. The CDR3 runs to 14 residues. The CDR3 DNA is TGTGCCAGCAGCGGCGGACTGGCCCAAGAGACCCAGTACTTC. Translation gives CASSGGLAQETQYF.

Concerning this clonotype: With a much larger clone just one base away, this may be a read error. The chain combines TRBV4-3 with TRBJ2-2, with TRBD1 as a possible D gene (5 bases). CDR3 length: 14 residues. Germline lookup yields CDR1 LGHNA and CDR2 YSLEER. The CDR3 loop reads CASNQGQNTGELFF. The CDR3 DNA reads TGCGCCAGCAACCAAGGACAGAACACCGGGGAGCTGTTTTTT.

The CDR3 DNA sequence: TGTGCCAGCAGCTTATTAGAGCGTCAGAGGTACAATGAGCAGTTCTTC. Translation: CASSLLERQRYNEQFF. The chain recombines TRBV7-6 with TRBJ2-1; no firm D call. Germline lookup yields CDR1 SGHVS and CDR2 FNYEAQ. The CDR3 length is 16 residues. Trimming took off 2 bases at V and 4 bases at J, with 15 bases between the two ends.

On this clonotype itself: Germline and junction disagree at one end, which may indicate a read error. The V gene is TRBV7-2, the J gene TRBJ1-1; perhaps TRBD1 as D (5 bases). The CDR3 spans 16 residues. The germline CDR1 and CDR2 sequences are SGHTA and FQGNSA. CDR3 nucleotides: TGTGCCAGCAGCACCCCTGGCGGGGCCGTGAACAATGAAGCTTTCTTT. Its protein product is CASSTPGGAVNNEAFF.

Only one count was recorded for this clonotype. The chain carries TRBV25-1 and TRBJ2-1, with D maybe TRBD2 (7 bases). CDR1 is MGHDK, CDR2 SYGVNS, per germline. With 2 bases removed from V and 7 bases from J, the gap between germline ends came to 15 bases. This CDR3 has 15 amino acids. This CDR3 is CASSEVRGGYNEQFF. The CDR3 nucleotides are TGTGCCAGCAGTGAAGTGAGGGGGGGGTATAATGAGCAGTTCTTC.

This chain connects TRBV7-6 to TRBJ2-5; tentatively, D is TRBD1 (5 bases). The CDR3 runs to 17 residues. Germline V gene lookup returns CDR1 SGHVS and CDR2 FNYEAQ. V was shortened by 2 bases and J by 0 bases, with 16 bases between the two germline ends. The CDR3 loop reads CASSLSRATAYQETQYF. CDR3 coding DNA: TGTGCCAGCAGCTTAAGCCGCGCGACAGCGTACCAAGAGACCCAGTACTTC.

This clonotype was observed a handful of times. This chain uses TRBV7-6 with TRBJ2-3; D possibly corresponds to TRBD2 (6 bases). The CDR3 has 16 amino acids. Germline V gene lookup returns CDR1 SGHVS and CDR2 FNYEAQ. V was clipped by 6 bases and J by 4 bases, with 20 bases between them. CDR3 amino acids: CASSPEEGPLADTQYF. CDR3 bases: TGTGCCAGCAGTCCAGAGGAGGGACCGTTGGCAGATACGCAGTATTTT.

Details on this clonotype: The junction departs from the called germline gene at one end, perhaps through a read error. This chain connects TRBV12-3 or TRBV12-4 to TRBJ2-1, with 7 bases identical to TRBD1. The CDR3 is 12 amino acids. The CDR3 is CASTTGAYEKYF. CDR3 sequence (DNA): TGTGCCAGCACCACAGGGGCCTATGAGAAGTACTTC.

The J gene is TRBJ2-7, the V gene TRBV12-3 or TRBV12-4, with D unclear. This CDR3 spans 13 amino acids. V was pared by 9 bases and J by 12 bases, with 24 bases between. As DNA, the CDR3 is TGTGCCAGAAGTCCAGAGACAATCTACGAGACGTACTTC. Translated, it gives CARSPETIYETYF.

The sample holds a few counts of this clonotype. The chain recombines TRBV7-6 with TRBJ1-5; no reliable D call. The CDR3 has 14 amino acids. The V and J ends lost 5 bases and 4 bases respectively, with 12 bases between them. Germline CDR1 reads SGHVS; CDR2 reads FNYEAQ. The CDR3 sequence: CASSRIGPNQPQHF. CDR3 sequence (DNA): TGTGCCAGCAGCCGGATAGGCCCAAATCAGCCCCAGCATTTT.

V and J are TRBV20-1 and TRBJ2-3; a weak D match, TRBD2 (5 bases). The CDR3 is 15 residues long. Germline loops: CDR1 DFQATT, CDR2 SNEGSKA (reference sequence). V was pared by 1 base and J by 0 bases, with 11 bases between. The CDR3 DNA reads TGCAGTGCTAGAGGGCAGTGGAGGAGCACAGATACGCAGTATTTT. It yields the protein CSARGQWRSTDTQYF.

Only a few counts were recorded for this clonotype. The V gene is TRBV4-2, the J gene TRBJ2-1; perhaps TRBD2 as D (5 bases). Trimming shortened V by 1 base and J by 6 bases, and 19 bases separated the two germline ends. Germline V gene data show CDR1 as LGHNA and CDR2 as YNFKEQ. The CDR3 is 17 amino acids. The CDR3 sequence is CASSQGSLAVGGNEQFF. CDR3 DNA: TGTGCCAGCAGCCAAGGGTCCCTAGCTGTCGGTGGCAATGAGCAGTTCTTC.

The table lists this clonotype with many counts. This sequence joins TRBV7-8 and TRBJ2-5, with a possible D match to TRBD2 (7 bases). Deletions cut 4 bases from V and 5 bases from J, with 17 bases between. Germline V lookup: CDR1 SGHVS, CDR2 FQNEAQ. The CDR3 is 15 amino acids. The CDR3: CASSYGTGGGETQYF. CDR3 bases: TGTGCCAGCAGCTACGGGACGGGGGGCGGGGAGACCCAGTACTTC.

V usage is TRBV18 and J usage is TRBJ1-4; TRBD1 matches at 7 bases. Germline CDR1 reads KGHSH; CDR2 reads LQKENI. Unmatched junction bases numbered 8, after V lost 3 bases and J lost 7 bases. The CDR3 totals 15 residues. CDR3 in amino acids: CASSPGGGLREKLFF. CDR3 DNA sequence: TGTGCCAGCTCACCGGGAGGGGGCCTGCGTGAAAAACTGTTTTTT.

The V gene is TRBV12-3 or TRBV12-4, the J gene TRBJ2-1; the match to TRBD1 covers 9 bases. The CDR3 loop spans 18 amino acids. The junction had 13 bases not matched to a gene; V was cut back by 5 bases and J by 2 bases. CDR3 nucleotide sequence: TGTGCCAGCAGTCCGGACAGGGGAATCGGTCGGCCCTACAATGAGCAGTTCTTC. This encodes CASSPDRGIGRPYNEQFF.

In DNA form, the CDR3 reads TGTGCCAGCAGCCGTGACAGGGGGCAGAATTGCTACACCTTC. Its protein is CASSRDRGQNCYTF. This chain joins TRBV7-2 and TRBJ1-2; 10 nucleotides line up with TRBD1. Looked up from germline, CDR1 is SGHTA and CDR2 is FQGNSA. J was trimmed by 9 bases and V by 5 bases; bases with no gene match: 9. The CDR3 has 14 residues.

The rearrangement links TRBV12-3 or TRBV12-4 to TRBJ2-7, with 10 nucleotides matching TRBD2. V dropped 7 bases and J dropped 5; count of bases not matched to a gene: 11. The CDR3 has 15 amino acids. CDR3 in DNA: TGTGCCAGCACACCCTGGAGCGGGGGGGCCCACGAGCAGTACTTC. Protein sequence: CASTPWSGGAHEQYF.

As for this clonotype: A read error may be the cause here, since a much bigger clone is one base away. The CDR3 coding sequence is TGTGCCCGCAGTGAATTCAGCGGGGGAGCCCGGGACAATGAGCAGTTCTTC. This codes for CARSEFSGGARDNEQFF. The gene calls are TRBV6-1 and TRBJ2-1; 8 positions agree with TRBD2. The CDR3 has 17 amino acids. Germline CDR1 and CDR2: MNHNS and SASEGT.

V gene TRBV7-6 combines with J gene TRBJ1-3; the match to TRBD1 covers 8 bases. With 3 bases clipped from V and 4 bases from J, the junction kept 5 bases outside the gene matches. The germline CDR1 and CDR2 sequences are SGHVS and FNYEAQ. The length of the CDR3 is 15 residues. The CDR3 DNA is TGTGCCAGCAGCTTGGAAACAGGGGGGGGAAACACCATATATTTT. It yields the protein CASSLETGGGNTIYF.

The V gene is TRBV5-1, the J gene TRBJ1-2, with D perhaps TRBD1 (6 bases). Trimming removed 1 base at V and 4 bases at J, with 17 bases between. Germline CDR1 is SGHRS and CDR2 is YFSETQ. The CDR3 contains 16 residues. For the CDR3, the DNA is TGCGCCAGCAGCTTGTCTTCCAGGGGCCGCTCCTATGGCTACACCTTC. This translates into CASSLSSRGRSYGYTF.

CDR3 loop: CANRGGSTDTQYF. The CDR3, as DNA: TGTGCCAACCGCGGGGGTAGCACAGATACGCAGTATTTT. This chain links TRBV2 with TRBJ2-3, with 7 bases that match TRBD2. CDR1 and CDR2 (germline): SNHLY, FYNNEI. V was pared by 10 bases and J by 0 bases, with 4 bases of the junction left unmatched. The CDR3 is 13 residues long.

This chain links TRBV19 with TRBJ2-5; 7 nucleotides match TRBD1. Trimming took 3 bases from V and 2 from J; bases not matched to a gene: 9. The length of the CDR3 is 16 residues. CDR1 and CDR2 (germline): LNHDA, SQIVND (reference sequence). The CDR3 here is CASSMTGQIKQETQYF. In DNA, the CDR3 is TGTGCCAGTAGTATGACGGGACAGATAAAACAAGAGACCCAGTACTTC.

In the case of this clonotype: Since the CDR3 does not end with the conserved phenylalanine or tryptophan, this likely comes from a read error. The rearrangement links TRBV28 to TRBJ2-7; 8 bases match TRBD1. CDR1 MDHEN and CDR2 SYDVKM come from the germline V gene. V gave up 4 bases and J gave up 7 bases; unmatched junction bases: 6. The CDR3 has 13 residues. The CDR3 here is CASSWDRQREQYC. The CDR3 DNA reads TGTGCCAGCAGTTGGGACAGGCAGAGGGAGCAGTACTGC.

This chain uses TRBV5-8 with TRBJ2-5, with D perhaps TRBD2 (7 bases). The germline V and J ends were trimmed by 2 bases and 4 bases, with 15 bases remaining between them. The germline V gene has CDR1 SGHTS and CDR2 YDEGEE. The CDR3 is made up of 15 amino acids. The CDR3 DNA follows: TGTGCCAGCAGCTTCGGGGGGCTTGAGTTAGAGACCCAGTACTTC. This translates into CASSFGGLELETQYF. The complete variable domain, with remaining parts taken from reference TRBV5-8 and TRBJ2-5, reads EAGVTQSPTHLIKTRGQQATLRCSPISGHTSVYWYQQALGLGLQFLLWYDEGEERNRGNFPPRFSGRQFPNYSSELNVNALELEDSALYLCASSFGGLELETQYFGPGTRLLVL.

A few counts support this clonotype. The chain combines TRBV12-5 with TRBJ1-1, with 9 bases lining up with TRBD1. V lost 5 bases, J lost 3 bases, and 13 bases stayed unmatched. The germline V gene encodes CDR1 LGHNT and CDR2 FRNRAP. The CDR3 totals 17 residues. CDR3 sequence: CASGPRTGGEGDTEAFF. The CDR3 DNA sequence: TGTGCTAGTGGTCCACGTACAGGGGGCGAGGGGGACACTGAAGCTTTCTTT.

The CDR3 DNA reads as TGCAGTGCTAGGCGGGGCTTAGGCGGGGACAGAAGCTATGGCTACACCTTC. This gives the protein CSARRGLGGDRSYGYTF. The chain employs TRBV20-1 and TRBJ1-2, with 7 nucleotides matching TRBD1. The CDR3 covers 17 residues. Germline V gene data show CDR1 as DFQATT and CDR2 as SNEGSKA (reference sequence). The V segment lost 3 bases and the J segment 4 bases; nucleotides outside the gene matches: 17.

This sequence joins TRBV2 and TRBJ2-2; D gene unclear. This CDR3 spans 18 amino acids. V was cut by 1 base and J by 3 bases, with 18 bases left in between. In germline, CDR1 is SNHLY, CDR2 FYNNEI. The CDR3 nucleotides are TGTGCCAGCAGTGAAGGAGTCGGGCTGGGATCGGACACCGGGGAGCTGTTTTTT. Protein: CASSEGVGLGSDTGELFF.

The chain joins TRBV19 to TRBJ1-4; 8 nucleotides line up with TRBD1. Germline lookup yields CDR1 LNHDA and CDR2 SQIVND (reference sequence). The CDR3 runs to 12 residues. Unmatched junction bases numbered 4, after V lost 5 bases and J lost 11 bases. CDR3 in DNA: TGTGCCAGTAGTGTCACAGGGGGGAAACTGTTTTTT. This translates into CASSVTGGKLFF.

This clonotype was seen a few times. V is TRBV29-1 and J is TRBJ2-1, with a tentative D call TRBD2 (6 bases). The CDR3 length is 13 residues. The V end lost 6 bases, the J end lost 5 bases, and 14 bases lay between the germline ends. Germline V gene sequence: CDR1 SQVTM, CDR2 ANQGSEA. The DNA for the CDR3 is TGCAGCGTCGGACTTACTAGCCACAATGAGCAGTTCTTC. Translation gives CSVGLTSHNEQFF.

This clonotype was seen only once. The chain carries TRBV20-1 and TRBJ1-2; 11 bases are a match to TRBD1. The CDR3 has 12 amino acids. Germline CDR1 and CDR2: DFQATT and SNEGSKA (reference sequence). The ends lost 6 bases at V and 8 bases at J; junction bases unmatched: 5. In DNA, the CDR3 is TGCAGTGCCAGGACAGGGGGCGCCGGCTACACCTTC. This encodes CSARTGGAGYTF.